These 19 T cell receptor beta chains share one sample of origin, sequenced in a study of T-cell reconstitution after alpha-beta-depleted transplantation in children. Preparation of the TCRbeta library was carried out with unique molecular identifiers. TCRdb fed the PCR reads into MiXCR, producing one record per CDR3 protein. The profile shows 400,000 to 500,000 distinct CDR3 sequences, roughly 11% of them singletons. The source was PBMCs from the stem cell graft donor, collected from the stem cell graft. Every receptor here comes from a human donor who donated a stem cell graft to a child with acute myeloid leukemia.

V gene TRBV4-3 combines with J gene TRBJ2-5; D is ambiguous. The CDR3 length is 14 residues. CDR1 is LGHNA, CDR2 YSLEER, per germline. The V gene lost 0 bases and the J gene lost 6 bases, with 11 bases spanning the gap. The CDR3 sequence: CASSQDPGVKTQYF. The CDR3 DNA reads TGCGCCAGCAGCCAAGACCCGGGCGTTAAGACCCAGTACTTC.

The rearrangement joins TRBV11-2 to TRBJ2-5, with D perhaps matching TRBD2 (5 bases). The germline V and J ends were trimmed by 5 bases and 5 bases, with 24 bases remaining between them. There are 17 residues in the CDR3. In germline, CDR1 is SGHAT, CDR2 FQNNGV. As DNA, the CDR3 is TGTGCCAGCAGCCACCGAATCGACCCGGGGTTTTGGGAGACCCAGTACTTC. As protein: CASSHRIDPGFWETQYF.

This clonotype occurred many times. The rearrangement links TRBV20-1 to TRBJ2-1; 13 bases agree with TRBD2. Germline V lookup: CDR1 DFQATT, CDR2 SNEGSKA (reference sequence). Trimming removed 5 bases from V and 6 bases from J; junction bases left unmatched: 4. This CDR3 has 14 residues. The CDR3 is CSAPRLAGGNEQFF. The CDR3 region has the DNA TGCAGTGCTCCTCGACTAGCGGGAGGCAATGAGCAGTTCTTC.

Here the CDR3 reads CAISESGGTDTQYF. CDR3 DNA sequence: TGTGCCATCAGTGAGTCTGGAGGGACAGATACGCAGTATTTT. V gene TRBV10-3 combines with J gene TRBJ2-3, with a tentative D call TRBD2 (6 bases). V lost 0 bases, J lost 3 bases, and 7 bases lay in between. Germline loops: CDR1 ENHRY, CDR2 SYGVKD. The CDR3 totals 14 residues.

The chain combines TRBV4-3 with TRBJ2-7; 11 nucleotides align to TRBD1. The germline V gene has CDR1 LGHNA and CDR2 YSLEER. V lost 4 bases, J lost 5 bases, and 7 bases stayed unmatched. This CDR3 comprises 15 residues. CDR3 nucleotides: TGCGCCAGCAGCCGAGGACAGGGGGCGGGGAACGAGCAGTACTTC. It codes for CASSRGQGAGNEQYF.

This clonotype was seen a few times. The V and J genes are TRBV12-3 or TRBV12-4 and TRBJ1-3, with 9 bases matching TRBD1. The CDR3 contains 13 residues. The junction had 2 bases not matched to a gene; V was cut back by 4 bases and J by 7 bases. The CDR3 loop reads CASSSGQGNTIYF. Written as DNA, the CDR3 is TGTGCCAGCAGTTCCGGACAGGGGAACACCATATATTTT.

The genes are TRBV29-1 and TRBJ1-1; the D gene is possibly TRBD1 (6 bases). This CDR3 is built from 11 residues. Germline V gene lookup returns CDR1 SQVTM and CDR2 ANQGSEA. V lost 3 bases, J lost 6 bases, and 8 bases lay in between. The CDR3, as DNA: TGCAGCGTTGAGGGACACCCTGAAGCTTTCTTT. Translated: CSVEGHPEAFF.

The genes are TRBV7-3 and TRBJ2-2, with D possibly being TRBD2 (6 bases). Trimming took 0 bases from V and 0 from J, leaving 11 bases between them. Germline CDR1 SGHTA, CDR2 FQGTGA. The CDR3 is 17 residues long. The CDR3 sequence is CASSLTAWEANTGELFF. CDR3 sequence (DNA): TGTGCCAGCAGCTTAACGGCGTGGGAGGCGAACACCGGGGAGCTGTTTTTT.

This clonotype was counted ten times or more. The gene calls are TRBV7-9 and TRBJ2-7, with 11 bases that match TRBD2. The CDR3 has 14 amino acids. Germline-derived CDR1 and CDR2 are SEHNR and FQNEAQ (reference sequence). V lost 5 bases and J lost 5; bases outside the gene matches: 5. CDR3 region: CASSQLAGVDEQYF. In nucleotides, the CDR3 is TGTGCCAGCAGCCAACTAGCGGGAGTGGACGAGCAGTACTTC.

This clonotype was detected a few times. The chain links TRBV2 to TRBJ1-4; weak D call: TRBD1 (6 bases). The V end was cut by 6 bases, the J end by 11 bases, with 16 bases between. Germline V gives CDR1 SNHLY, CDR2 FYNNEI. This CDR3 has 13 residues. The CDR3 DNA is TGTGCCAGCAGGGACTTTCGGGACAAGAAACTGTTTTTT. Translation: CASRDFRDKKLFF. Drawing the rest from reference TRBV2 and TRBJ1-4, the complete variable domain is EPEVTQTPSHQVTQMGQEVILRCVPISNHLYFYWYRQILGQKVEFLVSFYNNEISEKSEIFDDQFSVERPDGSNFTLKIRSTKLEDSAMYFCASRDFRDKKLFFGSGTQLSVL.

The CDR3 loop reads CASSVEGSAEAFF. Here the CDR3 DNA reads TGTGCCAGCAGCGTAGAGGGTAGCGCTGAAGCTTTCTTT. The V call is TRBV9, the J call TRBJ1-1; no reliable D call. CDR1 and CDR2 from the germline V gene are SGDLS and YYNGEE. V lost 0 bases and J lost 6, with 9 bases in between. The CDR3 totals 13 residues.

This clonotype has more than one count but fewer than ten. The chain carries TRBV11-2 and TRBJ1-2, with D possibly matching TRBD1 (5 bases). Per the germline V gene, CDR1 is SGHAT and CDR2 is FQNNGV. Trimming stripped 1 base from V and 2 bases from J, with 11 bases between. The CDR3 runs 15 residues. The CDR3 sequence: CASSLVPGGNYGYTF. In nucleotides, the CDR3 is TGTGCCAGCAGCTTAGTGCCGGGGGGAAACTATGGCTACACCTTC.

The chain combines TRBV4-3 with TRBJ1-2; possibly TRBD1 for D (5 bases). V lost 4 bases and J lost 2, with 11 bases in between. Germline CDR1 and CDR2: LGHNA and YSLEER. The CDR3 has 14 residues. The CDR3 bases are TGCGCCAGCAGCCCCACAGGTGGGAACTATGGCTACACCTTC. This encodes CASSPTGGNYGYTF.

This clonotype was counted a few times. The chain combines TRBV5-1 with TRBJ1-1, with D hard to call. This CDR3 has 14 amino acids. V was shortened by 3 bases and J by 0 bases, with 9 bases between the two germline ends. Germline assignment: CDR1 SGHRS and CDR2 YFSETQ. The CDR3 DNA reads as TGCGCCAGCAGCTCCGGACTGCTGAACACTGAAGCTTTCTTT. It encodes CASSSGLLNTEAFF.

The CDR3 sequence: CASSLTSGNSYGYTF. The CDR3 DNA follows: TGTGCCAGCAGCCTTACCTCCGGCAACAGCTATGGCTACACCTTC. This sequence joins TRBV4-2 and TRBJ1-2; no firm D call. Trimming removed 4 bases from V and 4 bases from J, with 16 bases in between. CDR1 is LGHNA and CDR2 is YNFKEQ in the germline V gene. The CDR3 is made up of 15 amino acids.

This clonotype showed up many times. This chain links TRBV15 with TRBJ1-5; no clear D. The CDR3 runs to 15 residues. The germline V and J ends were trimmed by 1 base and 1 base, with 8 bases remaining between them. CDR1 and CDR2 (germline): LNHNV, YYDKDF (reference sequence). The CDR3 loop reads CATSRGDISNQPQHF. The CDR3 nucleotides read TGTGCCACCAGCAGAGGAGATATCAGCAATCAGCCCCAGCATTTT.

This clonotype was recorded many times. The rearrangement joins TRBV7-2 to TRBJ1-2; 7 positions match TRBD1. The CDR3 length is 12 residues. With V trimmed by 4 bases and J by 7 bases, 3 bases remained unmatched. From germline, CDR1 is SGHTA and CDR2 FQGNSA. The CDR3 here is CASSSRQGGYTF. The CDR3 bases are TGTGCCAGCAGCTCCCGACAGGGTGGCTACACCTTC.

This clonotype has just a few counts. V is TRBV18 and J is TRBJ1-2, with 8 bases lining up with TRBD1. The germline V gene has CDR1 KGHSH and CDR2 LQKENI. The CDR3 is 16 amino acids. Trimming at V came to 2 bases and at J to 0 bases, leaving 5 bases not matched to a gene. The CDR3 nucleotides are TGTGCCAGCTCACCAACTCCGGGACAGGCTAACTATGGCTACACCTTC. This encodes CASSPTPGQANYGYTF.

V usage is TRBV12-3 or TRBV12-4 and J usage is TRBJ1-5; 8 bases are shared with TRBD1. This CDR3 is built from 14 residues. Germline trimming cut 6 bases from V and 6 bases from J; bases unmatched to any gene: 7. The CDR3 bases are TGTGCCAGCAGCCCCGGACAGGGAATTCAGCCCCAGCATTTT. It encodes CASSPGQGIQPQHF.